The present entry profiles one T cell receptor (beta chain) with its context. Looked up from germline, CDR1 is SGHKS and CDR2 is YYEKEE (reference sequence). The CDR3 sequence is 15 residues long. Each UMI harboured a 6-nucleotide sample barcode and was appended via template switching. Using the 5' RACE reads, TCRdb records one entry per CDR3 protein without DNA. The repertoire table contains 150,000 to 200,000 distinct CDR3 sequences. The sample comes from a study of monozygotic twins with inflammatory bowel disease. Material for sequencing was blood. The J gene is TRBJ1-5, the V gene TRBV5-5; the TRBD1 assignment by TCRdb is unverifiable without DNA. The clonotype was recovered from a human donor with ulcerative colitis or Crohn's disease, or a healthy co-twin of an affected twin (not recorded which). The CDR3 loop reads CASSLTGGMGQPQHF.